This record covers a single T cell receptor beta chain. What it binds is not known. These data come from a study of siplizumab effects on memory and regulatory T cells. The study, taken as a whole, reports: Siplizumab brought about a significant reduction in alloreactive sequences traceable to unstimulated CD4+ memory cells. Naive T cells, seemingly more diverse than memory cells, seemed major alloresponse contributors. No naive or memory phenotype could be assigned to roughly 75-95% of proliferating clones.

Assayed TCR templates numbered 80,000 to 100,000 for each sample. TCRdb keeps only in-frame clones here, not all; method: immunoSEQ multiplex PCR. The repertoire has around 100,000 clones, about 94% of them found once; the top ten carry less than 1.5%. V gave up 5 bases and J gave up 1 base, with 3 bases separating them. The CDR3 is 12 residues long. Looked up from germline, CDR1 is MNHNY and CDR2 is SVGAGI (reference sequence). The TCR comes from a human donor in good health. This chain connects TRBV6-6 to TRBJ1-5; D not resolved. The sequenced sample was non-Treg CD4+ T cells sorted from blood. The CDR3 loop reads CASSNSNQPQHF. The DNA of the CDR3 is TGTGCCAGCAGTAACAGCAATCAGCCCCAGCATTTT.